This note documents a single TCR beta chain sequence. What it binds is not known. As for time point: cycle 4 day 1 (C4D1), after less than seven weeks of nivolumab. Brentuximab vedotin exposure varied among the patients, all of whom had relapsed after autologous stem cell transplantation. This entry is derived from a study of PD-1 blockade in classical Hodgkin lymphoma. The study's findings and limits: Those achieving complete response showed baseline diversity like newly diagnosed patients.

TCRdb's copy holds only in-frame clones and misses some; the assay was immunoSEQ multiplex PCR. Here the sample spans 43,000 or so clones, approximately 78% being singletons. The sequence was obtained from a human donor with classical Hodgkin lymphoma. The sample here was peripheral blood mononuclear cells (PBMCs), taken before the fourth cycle of nivolumab.

The CDR3 DNA is TGTGCCAGTAGTATGGGTTATCCCGCCGGTGGGATCACAGTCTATAGCAATCAGCCCCAGCATTTT. Residues: CASSMGYPAGGITVYSNQPQHF. The chain links TRBV19 to TRBJ1-5; D remains ambiguous. This CDR3 spans 22 amino acids. Deletions cut 3 bases from V and 0 bases from J, with 30 bases between. CDR1 LNHDA and CDR2 SQIVND come from the germline V gene (reference sequence).